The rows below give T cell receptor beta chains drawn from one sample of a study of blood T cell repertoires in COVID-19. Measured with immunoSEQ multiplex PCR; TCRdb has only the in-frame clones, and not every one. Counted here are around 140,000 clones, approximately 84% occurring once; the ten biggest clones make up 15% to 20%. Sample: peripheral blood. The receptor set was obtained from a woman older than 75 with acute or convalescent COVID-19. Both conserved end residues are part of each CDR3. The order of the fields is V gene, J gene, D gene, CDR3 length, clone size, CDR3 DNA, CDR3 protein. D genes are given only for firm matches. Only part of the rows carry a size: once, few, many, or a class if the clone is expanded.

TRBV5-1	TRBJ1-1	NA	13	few	TGCGCCAGCAGCTTGGCAGGGTACACTGAAGCTTTCTTT	CASSLAGYTEAFF
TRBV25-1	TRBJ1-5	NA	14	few	TGTGCCAGCAGTGAATCAGGCCAGGGACAGCCCCAGCATTTT	CASSESGQGQPQHF
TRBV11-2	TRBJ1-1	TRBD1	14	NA	TGTGCCAGCAGTTTAGACAGGGCGGACACTGAAGCTTTCTTT	CASSLDRADTEAFF
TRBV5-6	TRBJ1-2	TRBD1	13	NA	TGTGCCAGCAGCCCCCCAGGGGGTTATGGCTACACCTTC	CASSPPGGYGYTF
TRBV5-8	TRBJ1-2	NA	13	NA	TGTGCCAGCAGCTTGCTAAATCCCTATGGCTACACCTTC	CASSLLNPYGYTF
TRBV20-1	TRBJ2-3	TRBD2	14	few	TGCAGTGCTAGTGTGATAGCGGGAGCAGATACGCAGTATTTT	CSASVIAGADTQYF
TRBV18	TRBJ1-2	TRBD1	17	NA	TGTGCCAGCTCACCGTTGCCGGGACAGGGAAAGAACTATGGCTACACCTTC	CASSPLPGQGKNYGYTF
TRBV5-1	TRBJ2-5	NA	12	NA	TGCGCCAGCAGTCGGGGTTGGGAGACCCAGTACTTC	CASSRGWETQYF
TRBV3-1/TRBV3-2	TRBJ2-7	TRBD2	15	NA	TGTGCCAGCAGCTTCGGACTAGCGCTCTCCTACGAGCAGTACTTC	CASSFGLALSYEQYF
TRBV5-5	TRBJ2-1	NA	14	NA	TGTGCCAGCAGCCTCGCCTCTGCGGGGAATGAGCAGTTCTTC	CASSLASAGNEQFF